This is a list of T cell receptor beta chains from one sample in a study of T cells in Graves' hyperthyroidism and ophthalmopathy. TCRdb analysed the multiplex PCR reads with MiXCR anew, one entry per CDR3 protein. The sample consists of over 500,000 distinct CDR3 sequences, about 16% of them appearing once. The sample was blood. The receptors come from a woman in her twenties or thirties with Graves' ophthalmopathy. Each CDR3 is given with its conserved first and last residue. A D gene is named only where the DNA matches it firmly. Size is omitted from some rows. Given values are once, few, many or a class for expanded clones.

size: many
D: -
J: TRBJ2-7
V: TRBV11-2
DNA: TGTGCCAGCAGCTTAACCCGCAGGACCTACGAGCAGTACTTC
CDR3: CASSLTRRTYEQYF

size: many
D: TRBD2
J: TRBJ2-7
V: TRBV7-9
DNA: TGTGCCAGCAGCTTAGGTCTGAGGACTAGCGTCTACGAGCAGTACTTC
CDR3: CASSLGLRTSVYEQYF

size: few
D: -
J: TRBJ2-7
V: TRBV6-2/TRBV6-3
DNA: TGTGCCAGCAGTTGGAATTCCGGGGGCACCTACGAGCAGTACTTC
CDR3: CASSWNSGGTYEQYF

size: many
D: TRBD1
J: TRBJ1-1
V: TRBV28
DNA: TGTGCCAGTTTCCCTCTCCCAGGGGGTTTTTCTGAAGCTTTCTTT
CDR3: CASFPLPGGFSEAFF

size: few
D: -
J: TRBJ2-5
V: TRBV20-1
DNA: TGCAGTGCTGAGCGGGACAGAGAATTCCAAGAGACCCAGTACTTC
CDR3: CSAERDREFQETQYF

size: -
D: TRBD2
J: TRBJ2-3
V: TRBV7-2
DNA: TGTGCCAGCAGCCAGGTAGCGGGAACCGATACGCAGTATTTT
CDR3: CASSQVAGTDTQYF

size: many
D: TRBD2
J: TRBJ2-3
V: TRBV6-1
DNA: TGTGCCAGCAGTTCGCCGGGACTAGCGGGAGGCCCGAGCACAGATACGCAGTATTTT
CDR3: CASSSPGLAGGPSTDTQYF

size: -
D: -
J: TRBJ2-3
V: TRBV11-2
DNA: TGTGCCAGCAGCTTAGCAGCGCGGGGAGGAGGGATTACAGATACGCAGTATTTT
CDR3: CASSLAARGGGITDTQYF

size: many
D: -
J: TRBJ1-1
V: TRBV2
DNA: TGTGCCAGCAGTTGGTCCCGGGGAACTGAAGCTTTCTTT
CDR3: CASSWSRGTEAFF

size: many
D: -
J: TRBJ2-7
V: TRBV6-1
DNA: TGTGCCAGCAGACAAGACAGCTACGAGCAGTACTTC
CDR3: CASRQDSYEQYF

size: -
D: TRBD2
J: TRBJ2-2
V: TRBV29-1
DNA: TGCAGCGTTGGACTAGCGGGAGGTGTCGGGGAGCTGTTTTTT
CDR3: CSVGLAGGVGELFF

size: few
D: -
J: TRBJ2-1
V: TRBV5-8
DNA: TGTGCCAGCAGCCTCCATCTTGGGAATGAGCAGTTCTTC
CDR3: CASSLHLGNEQFF

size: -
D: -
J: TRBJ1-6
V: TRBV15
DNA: TGTGCCACCAGCAGAGATTTTGATAGCTCCTATAATTCACCCCTCCACTTT
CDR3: CATSRDFDSSYNSPLHF

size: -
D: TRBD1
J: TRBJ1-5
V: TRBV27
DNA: TGTGCCAGCAGCGCTACAGGGGGGGGGCCCCAGCATTTT
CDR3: CASSATGGGPQHF

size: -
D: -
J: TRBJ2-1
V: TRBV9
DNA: TGTGCCAGCAGCGAGGGGGGTTTTGGTGAATCGGGTGAGCAGTTCTTC
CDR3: CASSEGGFGESGEQFF

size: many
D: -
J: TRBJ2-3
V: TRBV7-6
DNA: TGTGCCAGCAGCTTAGTTGCTAGCGCGGATACGCAGTATTTT
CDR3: CASSLVASADTQYF

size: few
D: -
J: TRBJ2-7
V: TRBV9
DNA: TGTGCCAGCAGCACCCGACCCTCGCCGGGCGAGCAGTACTTC
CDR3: CASSTRPSPGEQYF

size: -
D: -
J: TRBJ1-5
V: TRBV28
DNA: TGTGTCAGCAGTCTCCTAGACCAGCCCCAGCATTTT
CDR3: CVSSLLDQPQHF